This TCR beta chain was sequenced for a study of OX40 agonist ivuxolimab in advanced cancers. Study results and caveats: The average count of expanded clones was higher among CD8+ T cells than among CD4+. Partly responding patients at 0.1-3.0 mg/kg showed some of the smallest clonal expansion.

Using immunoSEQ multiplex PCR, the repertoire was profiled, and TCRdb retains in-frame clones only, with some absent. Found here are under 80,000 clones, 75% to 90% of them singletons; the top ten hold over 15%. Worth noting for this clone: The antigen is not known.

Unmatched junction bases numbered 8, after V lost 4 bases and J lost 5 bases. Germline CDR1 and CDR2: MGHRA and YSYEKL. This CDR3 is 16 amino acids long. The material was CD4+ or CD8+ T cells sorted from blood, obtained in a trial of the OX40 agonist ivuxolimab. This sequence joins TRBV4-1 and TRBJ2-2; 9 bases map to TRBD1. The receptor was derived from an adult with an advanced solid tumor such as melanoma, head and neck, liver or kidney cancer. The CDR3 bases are TGCGCCAGCAGCCTATCGACAGGGGGTGTAACCGGGGAGCTGTTTTTT. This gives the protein CASSLSTGGVTGELFF.